This T cell receptor beta chain stems from a study of early T cells in non-severe SARS-CoV-2 infection. Across the whole study: Chains were unpaired, as sequencing was done on bulk RNA from unsorted whole blood.

Unique molecular identifiers were affixed to single, distinct cDNA molecules. From the 5' RACE reads, TCRdb called clonotypes with MiXCR, one entry per CDR3 protein. The sample records tens of thousands of distinct CDR3 sequences, less than 7% being singletons. Many counts were recorded for this clonotype. V was pared by 4 bases and J by 0 bases, with 11 bases between. The CDR3 covers 15 residues. Germline CDR1 is SGDLS and CDR2 is YYNGEE. This clonotype was sampled from an adult who was a healthcare worker with PCR-confirmed SARS-CoV-2 infection or an uninfected control (not recorded which). The V call is TRBV9, the J call TRBJ1-3, with D uncertain. Sequenced material: whole blood, taken at baseline. In DNA form, the CDR3 reads TGTGCCAGCAGCTCCTCGGATACCTCTGGAAACACCATATATTTT. Residues: CASSSSDTSGNTIYF.